This T cell receptor beta chain is from a study of post-analysis software for immune sequencing data. Study summary: The study covered relapsing-remitting, secondary progressive and progressive-relapsing courses of multiple sclerosis. Study observations and caveats: Roughly five TRBV segments, including TRBV5-6, TRBV5-1 and TRBV20-1, were more frequent in patients than controls. Normalized Chao1 diversity was significantly lower in multiple sclerosis patients than in controls.

Tagging with unique molecular identifiers was a feature of the TCR beta cDNA libraries. TCRdb independently ran MiXCR on the PCR reads; one entry per CDR3 protein. Of some 450,000 distinct CDR3 sequences in the sample, nearly 45% were seen once. In the case of this clonotype: Antigen specificity is unknown.

The germline gives CDR1 MGHRA, CDR2 YSYEKL. V lost 4 bases, J lost 5 bases, and 17 bases stayed unmatched. This CDR3 region has 18 residues. The specimen was blood. This receptor was obtained from a girl aged 10-17 years with multiple sclerosis. This sequence joins TRBV4-1 and TRBJ1-2, with 9 nucleotides matching TRBD1. The CDR3 sequence is CASSPLRTGARKSYGYTF. The CDR3 nucleotides read TGCGCCAGCAGCCCGCTTAGGACAGGGGCGAGGAAATCGTATGGCTACACCTTC.